Each of the 14 T cell receptor beta chains below was sequenced from the same sample in a study of T cells expressing NK-cell markers. TCRdb processed the 5' RACE reads again and assigns one entry to each CDR3 protein, with no DNA. The sample's table shows some 110,000 distinct CDR3 sequences. Sequences were obtained from blood T cells: a sorted CD56 or NKG2C T cell subset, CD4+ or CD8+ T cells, or bulk PBMC T cells (not recorded which). The origin of the receptors is a woman aged 18 to 75 in good health.

This chain uses TRBV7-8 with TRBJ2-5; the TRBD1 assignment by TCRdb is unverifiable without DNA. This CDR3 region has 14 residues. Germline V gene lookup returns CDR1 SGHVS and CDR2 FQNEAQ. The CDR3 sequence is CASRRSRGEETQYF.

J is TRBJ2-1 and V is TRBV21-1; TCRdb's assignment of TRBD1 cannot be checked, as there is no DNA. TRBV21-1 is tagged as a pseudogene. CDR3 length: 13 residues. The CDR3 spells CASSTPGPNEQFF.

This chain links TRBV10-1 with TRBJ2-6. This CDR3 region has 13 residues. Germline CDR1 reads WNHNN; CDR2 reads SYGVQD (reference sequence). CDR3 protein: CARYSSGANVLTF.

The chain uses TRBV29-1 and TRBJ2-1; TCRdb returns TRBD2, unconfirmable since there is no DNA. The CDR3 spans 14 residues. Germline V gene sequence: CDR1 SQVTM, CDR2 ANQGSEA. The CDR3 loop reads CSVIGLADYNEQFF.

The CDR3 spells CASSQVSGRIYGYTF. V is TRBV3-1 and J is TRBJ1-2. This CDR3 has 15 residues. Per the germline V gene, CDR1 is LGHDT and CDR2 is YNNKEL (reference sequence). Using reference TRBV3-1 and TRBJ1-2 for the parts outside the CDR3, the full variable domain is DTAVSQTPKYLVTQMGNDKSIKCEQNLGHDTMYWYKQDSKKFLKIMFSYNNKELIINETVPNRFSPKSPDKAHLNLHINSLELGDSAVYFCASSQVSGRIYGYTFGSGTRLTVV.

This sequence joins TRBV19 and TRBJ2-1; absent DNA, TCRdb's TRBD1 call cannot be checked. The CDR3 totals 15 residues. Germline-derived CDR1 and CDR2 are LNHDA and SQIVND (reference sequence). This CDR3 is CASSIGAGVGNEQFF.

J is TRBJ2-5 and V is TRBV19; TCRdb outputs TRBD2, but without DNA this stays unchecked. The CDR3 covers 12 residues. Germline CDR1 is LNHDA and CDR2 is SQIVND (reference sequence). The CDR3 reads CASKGLEETQYF. Together with reference TRBV19 and TRBJ2-5, the CDR3 gives the full variable domain: DGGITQSPKYLFRKEGQNVTLSCEQNLNHDAMYWYRQDPGQGLRLIYYSQIVNDFQKGDIAEGYSVSREKKESFPLTVTSAQKNPTAFYLCASKGLEETQYFGPGTRLLVL.

The J gene is TRBJ2-1, the V gene TRBV5-1; the TRBD1 assignment by TCRdb is unverifiable without DNA. The CDR3 has 13 residues. Germline CDR1 is SGHRS and CDR2 is YFSETQ. CDR3 protein: CASTPGVPHEQFF.

The genes are TRBV20-1 and TRBJ2-1; without DNA, the TCRdb call of TRBD2 cannot be checked. This CDR3 comprises 15 residues. Germline V gene sequence: CDR1 DFQATT, CDR2 SNEGSKA (reference sequence). This chain's CDR3 is CSARDPASAYNEQFF.

The chain combines TRBV7-2 with TRBJ2-5; TCRdb gives TRBD1 as the D gene, but with no DNA this cannot be confirmed. This CDR3 is built from 14 residues. Germline lookup yields CDR1 SGHTA and CDR2 FQGNSA. The CDR3 loop reads CASTSRQSQETQYF.

The chain recombines TRBV12-3 or TRBV12-4 with TRBJ1-1; TCRdb's D call of TRBD1 is untestable without DNA. This CDR3 comprises 15 residues. This CDR3 reads CASSRPDRGRTEAFF.

The chain recombines TRBV7-2 with TRBJ2-3; TCRdb's D call of TRBD1 is untestable without DNA. Looked up from germline, CDR1 is SGHTA and CDR2 is FQGNSA. This CDR3 region has 13 residues. CDR3 residues: CASSLGGPDTQYF.

The rearrangement joins TRBV5-6 to TRBJ2-2; TCRdb gives TRBD1 as the D gene, but with no DNA this cannot be confirmed. This CDR3 contains 14 residues. The germline CDR1 and CDR2 sequences are SGHDT and YYEEEE. The CDR3 spells CASSLTGNTGELFF.

The chain joins TRBV27 to TRBJ1-1; TCRdb gives TRBD1 as the D gene, but with no DNA this cannot be confirmed. The CDR3 totals 14 residues. In germline, CDR1 is MNHEY, CDR2 SMNVEV (reference sequence). Here the CDR3 reads CASSLLGGNTEAFF.